The T cell receptor (beta chain) under discussion was sequenced for a study of radiotherapy plus CTLA-4 blockade in lung cancer. Study conclusions and caveats: Reports state that early shifts in blood T cell clones, with interferon-beta, best predicted response. Tumor-derived TCR clones expanded in blood after radiotherapy plus ipilimumab.

Some clones are missing from TCRdb's copy, which holds only in-frame ones; the method was immunoSEQ multiplex PCR. The table has tens of thousands of clones, 65% to 80% seen once. Germline V CDR1 and CDR2: LNHDA, SQIVND (reference sequence). The CDR3 loop spans 14 amino acids. A remark on this clone: Its target is not known. Its ends do not fully match the called genes, so a read error is possible.

Sequenced here: peripheral blood, sampled from a patient treated with radiotherapy plus ipilimumab. The J gene is TRBJ1-2, the V gene TRBV19, with a weak D call TRBD1 (6 bases). The sequence came from a human donor with non-small cell lung cancer who had a complete response to radiotherapy plus ipilimumab. CDR3 DNA sequence: TGTGCCGGTAGTGAGGACAGAACTGGCGATGGCTACACCTTC. It is translated as CAGSEDRTGDGYTF.